This record covers a single T cell receptor beta chain. Antigen: not known. This sample stems from a study of T-cell reconstitution after alpha-beta-depleted transplantation in children. The trim removed 5 bases at V and 0 bases at J, leaving 7 bases unmatched. The CDR3 is made up of 17 amino acids. Germline assignment: CDR1 SGHTA and CDR2 FQGNSA. Study-wide results and caveats: Hyperexpanded clones declined; after one year, newly produced T cells mostly supplied diversity. Reported findings indicate that, about two months after transplant, alpha-beta T cells came from several hundred expanded clones, which were derived from non-depleted graft cells.

It was with unique molecular identifiers that the TCRbeta library was prepared. TCRdb used MiXCR to reprocess the PCR reads, holding one entry per CDR3 protein. Among a few hundred thousand distinct CDR3 sequences listed, 25% to 30% were seen once. This clonotype was obtained from a boy under two years old with Wiskott-Aldrich syndrome, due to receive a stem cell transplant. This specimen consisted of PBMCs, obtained before TCRalphabeta/CD19-depleted stem cell transplant. The V and J genes are TRBV7-2 and TRBJ2-1, with TRBD2 matching over 10 bases. The CDR3 here is CASSLGLAETSYNEQFF. DNA of the CDR3: TGTGCCAGCAGCCTCGGACTAGCGGAGACCTCCTACAATGAGCAGTTCTTC.